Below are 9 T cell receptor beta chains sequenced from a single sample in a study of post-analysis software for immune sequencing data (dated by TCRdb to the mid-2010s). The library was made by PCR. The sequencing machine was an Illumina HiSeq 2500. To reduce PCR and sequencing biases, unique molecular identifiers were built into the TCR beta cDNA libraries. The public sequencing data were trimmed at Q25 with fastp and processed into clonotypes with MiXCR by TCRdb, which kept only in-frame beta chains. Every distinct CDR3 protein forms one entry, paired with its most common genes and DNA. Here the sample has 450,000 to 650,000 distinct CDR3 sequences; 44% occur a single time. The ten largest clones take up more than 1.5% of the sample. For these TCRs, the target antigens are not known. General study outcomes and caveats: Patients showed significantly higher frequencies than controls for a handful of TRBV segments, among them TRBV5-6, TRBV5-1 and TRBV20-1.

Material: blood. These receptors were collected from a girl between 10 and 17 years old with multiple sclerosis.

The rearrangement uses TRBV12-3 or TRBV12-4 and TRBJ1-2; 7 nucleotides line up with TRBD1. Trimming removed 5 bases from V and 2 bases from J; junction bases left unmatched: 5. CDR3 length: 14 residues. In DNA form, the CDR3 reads TGTGCCAGCAGTAAGGGGGCGCCGAACTATGGCTACACCTTC. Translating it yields CASSKGAPNYGYTF.

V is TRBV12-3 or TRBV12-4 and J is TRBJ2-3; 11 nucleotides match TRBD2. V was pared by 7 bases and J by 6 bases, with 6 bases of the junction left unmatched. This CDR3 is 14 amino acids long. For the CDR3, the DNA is TGTGCCAGCAATAGCGGGAGGGGAGGTGATACGCAGTATTTT. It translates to CASNSGRGGDTQYF.

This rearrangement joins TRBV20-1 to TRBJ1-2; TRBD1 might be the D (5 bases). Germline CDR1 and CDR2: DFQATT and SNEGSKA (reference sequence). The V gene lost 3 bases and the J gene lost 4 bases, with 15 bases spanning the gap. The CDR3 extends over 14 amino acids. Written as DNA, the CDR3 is TGCAGTGCTAGTCGGCTCCCCGGGGGCTATGGCTACACCTTC. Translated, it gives CSASRLPGGYGYTF.

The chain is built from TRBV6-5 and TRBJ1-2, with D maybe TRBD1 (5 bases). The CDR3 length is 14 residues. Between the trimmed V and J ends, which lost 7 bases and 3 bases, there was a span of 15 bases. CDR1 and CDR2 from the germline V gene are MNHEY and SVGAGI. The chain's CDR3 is CASTIPGKDYGYTF. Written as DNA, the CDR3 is TGTGCCAGCACCATCCCAGGGAAGGACTATGGCTACACCTTC.

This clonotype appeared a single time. The chain's CDR3 is CASSTFHRGHLLQETQYF. CDR3 nucleotides: TGTGCCAGCAGCACCTTCCACAGGGGACACCTCTTACAAGAGACCCAGTACTTC. The chain combines TRBV7-9 with TRBJ2-5; 7 bases agree with TRBD1. After removal of 5 bases from V and 2 bases from J, the junction contained 17 bases not matched to a gene. This CDR3 spans 18 amino acids. Germline V lookup: CDR1 SEHNR, CDR2 FQNEAQ (reference sequence).

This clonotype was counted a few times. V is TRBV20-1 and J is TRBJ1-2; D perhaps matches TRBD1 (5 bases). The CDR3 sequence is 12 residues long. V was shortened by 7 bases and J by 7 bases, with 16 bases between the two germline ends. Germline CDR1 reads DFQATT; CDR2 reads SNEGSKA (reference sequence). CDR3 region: CSGGLGGGGYTF. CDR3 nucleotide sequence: TGCAGTGGCGGACTGGGGGGTGGTGGCTACACCTTC.

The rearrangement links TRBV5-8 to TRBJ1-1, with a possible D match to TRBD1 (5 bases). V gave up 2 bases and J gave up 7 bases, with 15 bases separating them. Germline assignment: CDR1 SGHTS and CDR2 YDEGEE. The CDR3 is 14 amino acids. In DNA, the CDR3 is TGTGCCAGCAGCTTTGCGGGAAATGGGGGTGAAGCTTTCTTT. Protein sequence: CASSFAGNGGEAFF.

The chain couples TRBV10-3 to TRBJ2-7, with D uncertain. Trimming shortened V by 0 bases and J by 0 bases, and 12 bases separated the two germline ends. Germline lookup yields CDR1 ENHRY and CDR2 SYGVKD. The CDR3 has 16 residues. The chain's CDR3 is CAISESPPRSSYEQYF. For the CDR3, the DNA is TGTGCCATCAGTGAGTCTCCCCCGAGGAGCTCCTACGAGCAGTACTTC.

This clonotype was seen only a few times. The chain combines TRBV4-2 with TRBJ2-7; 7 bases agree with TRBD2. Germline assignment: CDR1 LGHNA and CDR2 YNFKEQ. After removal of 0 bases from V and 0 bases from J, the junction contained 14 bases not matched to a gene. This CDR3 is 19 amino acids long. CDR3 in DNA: TGTGCCAGCAGCCAAGATCGGGGACTAACGGGACCCCTCTCCTACGAGCAGTACTTC. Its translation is CASSQDRGLTGPLSYEQYF.